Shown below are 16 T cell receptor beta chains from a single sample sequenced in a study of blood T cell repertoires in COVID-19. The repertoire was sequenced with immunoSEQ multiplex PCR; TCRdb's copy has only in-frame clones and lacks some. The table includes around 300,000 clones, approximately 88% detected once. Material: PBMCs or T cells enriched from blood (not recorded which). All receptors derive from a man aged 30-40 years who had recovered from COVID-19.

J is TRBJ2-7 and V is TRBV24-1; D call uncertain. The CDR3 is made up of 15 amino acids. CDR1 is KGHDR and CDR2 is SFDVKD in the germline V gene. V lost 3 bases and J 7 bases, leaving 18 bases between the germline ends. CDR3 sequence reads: CATSDPPKSYGEQYF. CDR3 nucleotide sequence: TGTGCCACCAGTGATCCGCCAAAAAGCTACGGTGAGCAGTACTTC.

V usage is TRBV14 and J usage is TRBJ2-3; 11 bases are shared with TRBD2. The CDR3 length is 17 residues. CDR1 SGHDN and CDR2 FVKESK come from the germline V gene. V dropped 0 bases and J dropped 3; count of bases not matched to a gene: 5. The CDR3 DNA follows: TGTGCCAGCAGCCAAGATTGGACTAGCGGGTGGACAGATACGCAGTATTTT. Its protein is CASSQDWTSGWTDTQYF.

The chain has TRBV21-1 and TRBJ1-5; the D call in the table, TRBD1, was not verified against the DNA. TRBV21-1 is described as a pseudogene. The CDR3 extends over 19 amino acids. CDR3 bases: TGTGCCAGCAGCTCAAAGACGGGTTGTGGGACAGGGGGCAATCAGCCCCAGCATTTT. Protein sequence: CASSSKTGCGTGGNQPQHF.

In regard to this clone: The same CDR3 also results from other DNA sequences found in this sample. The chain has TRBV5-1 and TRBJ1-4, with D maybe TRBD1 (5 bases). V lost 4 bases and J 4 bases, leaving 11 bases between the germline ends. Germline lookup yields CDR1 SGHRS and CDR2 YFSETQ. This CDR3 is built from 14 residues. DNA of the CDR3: TGCGCCAGCAGCCTGGGACGGGGTAATGAAAAACTGTTTTTT. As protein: CASSLGRGNEKLFF.

This CDR3 is CASSFGQMNSPLHF. The DNA of the CDR3 is TGTGCCAGCAGTTTCGGACAGATGAATTCACCCCTCCACTTT. The rearrangement links TRBV27 to TRBJ1-6; D might be TRBD1 (6 bases). The CDR3 extends over 14 amino acids. Trimming removed 3 bases from V and 7 bases from J, with 10 bases in between. CDR1 MNHEY and CDR2 SMNVEV come from the germline V gene (reference sequence).

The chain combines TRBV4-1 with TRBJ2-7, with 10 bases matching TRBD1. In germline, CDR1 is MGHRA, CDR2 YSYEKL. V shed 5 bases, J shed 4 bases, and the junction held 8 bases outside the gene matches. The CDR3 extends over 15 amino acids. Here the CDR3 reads CASSAPGQGTYEQYF. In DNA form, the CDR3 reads TGCGCCAGCAGCGCGCCGGGACAGGGGACTTACGAGCAGTACTTC.

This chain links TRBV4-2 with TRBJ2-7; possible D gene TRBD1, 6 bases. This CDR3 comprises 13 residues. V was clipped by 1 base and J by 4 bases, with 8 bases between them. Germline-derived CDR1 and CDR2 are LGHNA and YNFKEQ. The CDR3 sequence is CASSQARGYEQYF. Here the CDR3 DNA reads TGTGCCAGCAGCCAAGCGAGGGGGTACGAGCAGTACTTC.

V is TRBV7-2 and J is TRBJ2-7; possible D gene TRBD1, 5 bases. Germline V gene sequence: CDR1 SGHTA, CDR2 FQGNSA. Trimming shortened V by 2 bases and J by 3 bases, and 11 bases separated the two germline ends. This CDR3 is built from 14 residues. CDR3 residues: CASSLRGEVYEQYF. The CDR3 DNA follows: TGTGCCAGCAGCTTAAGGGGCGAGGTCTACGAGCAGTACTTC.

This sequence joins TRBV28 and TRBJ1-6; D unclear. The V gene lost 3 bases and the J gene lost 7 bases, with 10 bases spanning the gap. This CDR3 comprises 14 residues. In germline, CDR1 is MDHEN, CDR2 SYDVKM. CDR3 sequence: CASSFGEGNSPLHF. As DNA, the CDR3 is TGTGCCAGCAGTTTCGGGGAAGGGAATTCACCCCTCCACTTT. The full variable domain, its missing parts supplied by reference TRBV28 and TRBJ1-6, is DVKVTQSSRYLVKRTGEKVFLECVQDMDHENMFWYRQDPGLGLRLIYFSYDVKMKEKGDIPEGYSVSREKKERFSLILESASTNQTSMYLCASSFGEGNSPLHFGNGTRLTVT.

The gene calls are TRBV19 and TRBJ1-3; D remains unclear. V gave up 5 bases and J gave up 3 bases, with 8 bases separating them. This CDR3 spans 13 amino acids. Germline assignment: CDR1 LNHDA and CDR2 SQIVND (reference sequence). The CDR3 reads CASSASGGNTIYF. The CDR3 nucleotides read TGTGCCAGTAGTGCATCAGGTGGAAACACCATATATTTT.

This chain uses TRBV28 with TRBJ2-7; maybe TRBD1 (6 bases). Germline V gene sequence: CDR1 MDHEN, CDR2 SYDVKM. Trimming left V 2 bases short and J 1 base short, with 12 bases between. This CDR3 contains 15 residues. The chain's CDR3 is CASSLLRQASYEQYF. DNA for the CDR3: TGTGCCAGCAGTTTACTCAGACAGGCGTCCTACGAGCAGTACTTC.

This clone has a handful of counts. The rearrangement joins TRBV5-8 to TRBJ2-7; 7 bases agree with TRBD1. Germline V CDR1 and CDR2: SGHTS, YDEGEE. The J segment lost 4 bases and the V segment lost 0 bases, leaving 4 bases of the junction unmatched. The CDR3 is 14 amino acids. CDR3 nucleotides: TGTGCCAGCAGCTTGGGACAGGGTCTGTACGAGCAGTACTTC. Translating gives CASSLGQGLYEQYF.

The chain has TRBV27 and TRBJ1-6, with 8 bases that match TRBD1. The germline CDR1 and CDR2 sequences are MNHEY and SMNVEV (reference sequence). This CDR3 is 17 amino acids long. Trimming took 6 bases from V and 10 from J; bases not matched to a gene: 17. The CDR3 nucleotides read TGTGCCAGCAGCCCAAACCCCAGGGGGCAGGGATACTCACCCCTCCACTTT. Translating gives CASSPNPRGQGYSPLHF.

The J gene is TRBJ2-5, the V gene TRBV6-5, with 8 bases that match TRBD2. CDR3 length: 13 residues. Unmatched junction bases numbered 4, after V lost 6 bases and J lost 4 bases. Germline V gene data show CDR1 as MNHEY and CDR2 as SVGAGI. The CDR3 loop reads CASSRLARETQYF. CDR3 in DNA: TGTGCCAGCAGCCGACTAGCGAGAGAGACCCAGTACTTC.

Here the CDR3 DNA reads TGCGCCAGCAGCTTGAACCCAGGCTCCTACAATGAGCAGTTCTTC. Translation gives CASSLNPGSYNEQFF. The chain is built from TRBV5-1 and TRBJ2-1; no reliable D call. The CDR3 is 15 amino acids. The ends were cut back, 1 base at V and 0 bases at J, with 8 bases in the middle. Germline V gene data show CDR1 as SGHRS and CDR2 as YFSETQ.

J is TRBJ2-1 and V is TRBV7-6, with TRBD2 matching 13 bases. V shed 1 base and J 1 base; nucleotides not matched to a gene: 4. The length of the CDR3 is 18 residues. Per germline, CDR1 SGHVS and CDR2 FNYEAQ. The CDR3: CASSLETSGGLSYNEQFF. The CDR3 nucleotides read TGTGCCAGCAGCTTAGAGACTAGCGGGGGGCTTTCCTACAATGAGCAGTTCTTC. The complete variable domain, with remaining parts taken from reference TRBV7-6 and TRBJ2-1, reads GAGVSQSPRYKVTKRGQDVALRCDPISGHVSLYWYRQALGQGPEFLTYFNYEAQQDKSGLPNDRFSAERPEGSISTLTIQRTEQRDSAMYRCASSLETSGGLSYNEQFFGPGTRLTVL.